The entry below describes one TCR beta chain. The ends were cut back, 0 bases at V and 6 bases at J, with 3 bases in the middle. Germline values: CDR1 SGDLS, CDR2 YYNGEE. There are 12 residues in the CDR3. Production of TCR beta cDNA used around 0.45 ug total RNA together with a constant-region primer. Libraries for TCR beta were built through three nested multiplex PCR rounds, which together made up a slightly modified ARM-PCR procedure. PCR rounds one and two used TRBV1-TRBV30 forward primers with a C-beta reverse primer for 10 cycles each. TCRdb fed the multiplex PCR reads into MiXCR, producing one record per CDR3 protein. The sample lists 90,000 to 150,000 distinct CDR3 sequences, approximately 68% occurring once. This sample is drawn from a study of tumor-infiltrating lymphocytes in primary liver carcinoma. The roughly 20-31 mg bulk tissue piece was not sorted before simultaneous RNA and DNA extraction.

The chain recombines TRBV9 with TRBJ2-2; no clear D. The sequence derives from a woman aged 55 to 70 with primary liver carcinoma and hepatitis B virus infection. Sequencing used tumor-adjacent normal liver tissue. CDR3 bases: TGTGCCAGCAGCGTAGATCCCGGGGAGCTGTTTTTT. Its translation: CASSVDPGELFF.